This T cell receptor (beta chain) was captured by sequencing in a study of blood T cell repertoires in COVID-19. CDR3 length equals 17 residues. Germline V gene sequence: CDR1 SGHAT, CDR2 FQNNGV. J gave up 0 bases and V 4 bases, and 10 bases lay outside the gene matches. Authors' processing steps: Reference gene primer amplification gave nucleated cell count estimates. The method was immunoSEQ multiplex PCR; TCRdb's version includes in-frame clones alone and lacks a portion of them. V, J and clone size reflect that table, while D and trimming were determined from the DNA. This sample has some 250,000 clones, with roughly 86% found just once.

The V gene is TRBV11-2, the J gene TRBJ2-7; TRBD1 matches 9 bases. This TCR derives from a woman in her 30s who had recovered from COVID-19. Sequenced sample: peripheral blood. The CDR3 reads CASSSGTNRGLSYEQYF. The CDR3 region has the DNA TGTGCCAGCAGCTCAGGTACCAACAGGGGGCTCTCCTACGAGCAGTACTTC.